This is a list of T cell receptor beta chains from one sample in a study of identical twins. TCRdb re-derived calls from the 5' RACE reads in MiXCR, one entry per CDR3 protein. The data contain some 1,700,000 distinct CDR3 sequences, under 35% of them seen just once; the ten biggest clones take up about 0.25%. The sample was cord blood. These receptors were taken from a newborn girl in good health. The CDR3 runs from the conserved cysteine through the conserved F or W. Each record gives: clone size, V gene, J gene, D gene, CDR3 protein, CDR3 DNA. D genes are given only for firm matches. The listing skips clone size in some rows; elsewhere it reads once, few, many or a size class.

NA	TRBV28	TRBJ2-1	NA	CASMAGVSYEQFF	TGTGCCAGCATGGCAGGGGTGAGCTACGAGCAGTTCTTC
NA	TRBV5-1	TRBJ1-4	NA	CASSWTGRAGNEKLFF	TGCGCCAGCAGCTGGACGGGACGTGCTGGTAATGAAAAACTGTTTTTT
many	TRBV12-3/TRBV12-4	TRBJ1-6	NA	CASSLRDNNSPLHF	TGTGCCAGCAGTCTAAGGGACAATAATTCACCCCTCCACTTT
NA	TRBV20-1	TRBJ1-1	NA	CSAAPQMNTEAFF	TGCAGTGCTGCTCCACAGATGAACACTGAAGCTTTCTTT
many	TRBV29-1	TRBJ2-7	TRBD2	CSAGTSSNEQYF	TGCAGCGCCGGGACTAGCTCCAACGAGCAGTACTTC
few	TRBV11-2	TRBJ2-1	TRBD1	CASTPDRESEQFF	TGTGCCAGCACCCCGGACAGGGAGAGTGAGCAGTTCTTC
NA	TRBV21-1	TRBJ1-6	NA	CASSKAPGQLNNSPLHF	TGTGCCAGCAGCAAAGCCCCGGGACAGCTCAATAATTCACCCCTCCACTTT
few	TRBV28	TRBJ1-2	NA	CASSPPVAGRYGYTF	TGTGCCAGCAGCCCCCCCGTGGCAGGGAGGTATGGCTACACCTTC
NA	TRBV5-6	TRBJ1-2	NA	CASSLLTRVYGYTF	TGTGCCAGCAGCTTACTAACCAGGGTTTATGGCTACACCTTC
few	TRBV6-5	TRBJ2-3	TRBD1	CASNRDRATDTQYF	TGTGCCAGCAACCGGGACAGGGCAACAGATACGCAGTATTTT
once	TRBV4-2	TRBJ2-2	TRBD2	CASSQEPSGGAYTGELFF	TGTGCCAGCAGCCAAGAACCTAGCGGGGGGGCCTACACCGGGGAGCTGTTTTTT
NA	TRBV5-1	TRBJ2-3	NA	CASSLLGVGQDTQYF	TGCGCCAGCAGTCTGCTCGGGGTCGGTCAAGATACGCAGTATTTT
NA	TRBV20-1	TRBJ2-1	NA	CSAGAFRVADLMNEQFF	TGCAGTGCTGGGGCTTTTCGGGTAGCGGACCTTATGAATGAGCAGTTCTTC
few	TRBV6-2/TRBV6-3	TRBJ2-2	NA	CASKARTGELFF	TGTGCCAGCAAGGCCCGGACCGGGGAGCTGTTTTTT
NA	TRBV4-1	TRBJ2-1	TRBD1	CASNSGTGNNEQFF	TGCGCCAGCAATTCCGGGACAGGGAACAATGAGCAGTTCTTC
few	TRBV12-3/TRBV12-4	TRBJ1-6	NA	CASSAGGEWNSPLHF	TGTGCCAGCAGTGCCGGAGGGGAATGGAATTCACCCCTCCACTTT
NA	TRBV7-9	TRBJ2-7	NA	CASSLAGRTPYEQYF	TGTGCCAGCAGCTTAGCGGGCAGGACCCCCTACGAGCAGTACTTC
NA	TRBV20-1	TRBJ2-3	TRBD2	CSARGPRDYTDTQYF	TGCAGTGCTAGAGGCCCCCGGGACTACACAGATACGCAGTATTTT
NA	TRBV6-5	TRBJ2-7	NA	CASSPVGGVYEQYF	TGTGCCAGCAGTCCCGTGGGGGGTGTCTACGAGCAGTACTTC
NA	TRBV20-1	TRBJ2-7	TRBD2	CSASPTSGEHYEQYF	TGCAGTGCTAGCCCTACTAGCGGGGAACACTACGAGCAGTACTTC
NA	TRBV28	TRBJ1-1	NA	CASSWAVSEAFF	TGTGCCAGCAGTTGGGCAGTTAGTGAAGCTTTCTTT
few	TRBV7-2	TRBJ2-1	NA	CASSLRLVGEQFF	TGTGCCAGCAGCTTACGACTAGTCGGTGAGCAGTTCTTC
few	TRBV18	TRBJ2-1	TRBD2	CASSPSGSFNEQFF	TGTGCCAGCTCACCTAGCGGGAGTTTTAATGAGCAGTTCTTC
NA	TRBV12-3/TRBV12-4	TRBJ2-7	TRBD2	CASSFPIQTSGSFDEQYF	TGTGCCAGCAGTTTCCCCATACAAACTAGCGGGAGTTTCGACGAGCAGTACTTC
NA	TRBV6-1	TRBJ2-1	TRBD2	CAEASGPHNEQFF	TGTGCCGAGGCTAGCGGACCCCACAATGAGCAGTTCTTC
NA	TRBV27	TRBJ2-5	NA	CAGSSGETQYF	TGTGCCGGCAGTTCAGGGGAGACCCAGTACTTC
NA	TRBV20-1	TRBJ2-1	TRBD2	CSARRPRAGGARAYNEQFF	TGCAGTGCTAGACGCCCTCGGGCGGGAGGGGCTAGGGCTTACAATGAGCAGTTCTTC
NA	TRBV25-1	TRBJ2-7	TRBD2	CASSEFGSGAVNEQYF	TGTGCCAGCAGTGAATTTGGTAGCGGGGCGGTCAATGAGCAGTACTTC
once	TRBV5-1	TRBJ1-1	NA	CASSLGDQGEAFF	TGCGCCAGCAGCTTAGGGGACCAGGGAGAAGCTTTCTTT
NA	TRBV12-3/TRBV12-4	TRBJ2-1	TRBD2	CASSPRTSGTLMNNEQFF	TGTGCCAGCAGCCCCAGGACTAGCGGGACATTAATGAACAATGAGCAGTTCTTC
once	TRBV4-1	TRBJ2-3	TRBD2	CASSPQLAGLPDTQYF	TGCGCCAGCAGCCCCCAACTAGCGGGATTGCCAGATACGCAGTATTTT
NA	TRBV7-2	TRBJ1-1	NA	CASSLTGFEAFF	TGTGCCAGCAGCTTAACAGGTTTTGAAGCTTTCTTT
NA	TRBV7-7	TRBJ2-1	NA	CASSASRAGSYNEQFF	TGTGCTAGCAGCGCATCCCGGGCGGGCTCCTACAATGAGCAGTTCTTC
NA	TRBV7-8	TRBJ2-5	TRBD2	CASSLGVAGGRRETQYF	TGTGCCAGCAGCTTAGGGGTCGCGGGGGGGCGTCGAGAGACCCAGTACTTC
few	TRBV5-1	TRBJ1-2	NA	CASSFSDYYGYTF	TGCGCCAGCAGCTTCTCGGATTACTATGGCTACACCTTC
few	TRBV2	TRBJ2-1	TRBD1	CASRGQPYNEQFF	TGTGCCAGCAGGGGACAGCCCTACAATGAGCAGTTCTTC
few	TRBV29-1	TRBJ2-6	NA	CSVAGSGANVLTF	TGCAGCGTTGCCGGGTCCGGGGCCAACGTCCTGACTTTC
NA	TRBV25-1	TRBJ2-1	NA	CASSPTHSSSYNEQFF	TGTGCCAGCAGCCCCACCCATTCGAGCTCCTACAATGAGCAGTTCTTC
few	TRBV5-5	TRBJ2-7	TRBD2	CASSPPRTSGGGEQYF	TGTGCCAGCAGCCCCCCCCGGACTAGCGGGGGTGGCGAGCAGTACTTC
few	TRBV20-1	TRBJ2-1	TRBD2	CSARLRLAGSSGQFF	TGCAGTGCTAGACTCCGACTAGCGGGATCTTCCGGGCAGTTCTTC
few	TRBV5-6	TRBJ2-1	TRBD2	CASSLSLGLAGDIEQFF	TGTGCCAGCAGCTTATCCCTCGGACTAGCGGGAGATATTGAGCAGTTCTTC